The rows below give T cell receptor beta chains drawn from one sample of a study of blood T cell repertoires in COVID-19. Sequencing used immunoSEQ multiplex PCR; TCRdb keeps in-frame clones, though not all of them. The table includes hundreds of thousands of clones, around 85% detected once. Sequencing was carried out using PBMCs or T cells enriched from blood (not recorded which). The receptors shown here come from a woman in her thirties or forties who had recovered from COVID-19. CDR3s include the opening cysteine and the closing phenylalanine or tryptophan. D genes are given only for firm matches. The size of a clone is reported for some rows only, either as once, few or many, or as a class for expanded clones.

>TRBJ2-1|TRBV5-4|TRBD1|NA
TGTGCCAGCAGCTTGGGGACAGGAGCCTACAATGAGCAGTTCTTC
CASSLGTGAYNEQFF
>TRBJ2-7|TRBV28|NA|few
TGTGCCAGCAGTATGGGCCGGTCCGAGCAGTACTTC
CASSMGRSEQYF
>TRBJ2-7|TRBV7-7|TRBD2|NA
TGTGCTAGCAGCTTGAGGGCTAGCGGGAGAGTTAGAGAGGGCTCCTACGAGCAGTACTTC
CASSLRASGRVREGSYEQYF
>TRBJ2-3|TRBV28|TRBD2|NA
TGTGCCAGCAGTTCAATGAGACTAGCGGGAAGGATAGATACGCAGTATTTT
CASSSMRLAGRIDTQYF
>TRBJ1-2|TRBV19|TRBD1|NA
TGTGCCAGTAGGGAGGACAGGCCCGATGGCTATGGCTACACCTTC
CASREDRPDGYGYTF
>TRBJ2-7|TRBV19|TRBD1|NA
TGTGCCAGTAGTATAGGGATGGGGACAGAAGCCTACGAGCAGTACTTC
CASSIGMGTEAYEQYF
>TRBJ1-2|TRBV28|TRBD1|NA
TGTGCCAGCAGCCTACTCGGACAGGGAATGGGCTATGGCTACACCTTC
CASSLLGQGMGYGYTF
>TRBJ2-5|TRBV5-1|TRBD1|NA
TGCGCCAGCAGCTCTGGACAGGTGGAGACCCAGTACTTC
CASSSGQVETQYF
>TRBJ2-3|TRBV30|NA|NA
TGTGCCTGGACCTCTGGGGGCAAGAGCGGCACAGATACGCAGTATTTT
CAWTSGGKSGTDTQYF
>TRBJ2-1|TRBV20-1|NA|NA
TGCAGTGCTGAAATAGTGGAGCAGTTCTTC
CSAEIVEQFF
>TRBJ2-2|TRBV5-4|TRBD2|NA
TGTGCCAGCACAACTAGCGGCCTGAACACCGGGGAGCTGTTTTTT
CASTTSGLNTGELFF
>TRBJ2-5|TRBV19|TRBD2|NA
TGTGCCAGTAGTTGGACTAGGGAAGAGACCCAGTACTTC
CASSWTREETQYF
>TRBJ2-7|TRBV7-2|TRBD1|NA
TGTGCCAGCAGCTTGGGGCCGACAGGGACCTACGAGCAGTACTTC
CASSLGPTGTYEQYF
>TRBJ2-3|TRBV7-8|NA|NA
TGTGCCAGCAGCTTAGCGGAGCAGGGAGGTACAGATACGCAGTATTTT
CASSLAEQGGTDTQYF
>TRBJ2-5|TRBV19|TRBD1|once
TGTGCCAGTAGACCAGGGGGTCGAGAGACCCAGTACTTC
CASRPGGRETQYF
>TRBJ2-1|TRBV30|NA|few
TGTGCCTGGAGTGCTAGCGTCCTAAGCTCCTACAATGAGCAGTTCTTC
CAWSASVLSSYNEQFF
>TRBJ1-5|TRBV24-1|NA|NA
TGTGCCACCAGTGCGGGGATCGTAAATCAGCCCCAGCATTTT
CATSAGIVNQPQHF
>TRBJ1-4|TRBV5-1|TRBD1|NA
TGCGCCAGCAGCGGGGGACAGGGGCCCAATAATGAAAAACTGTTTTTT
CASSGGQGPNNEKLFF
>TRBJ2-5|TRBV6-2/TRBV6-3|TRBD2|NA
TGTGCCAGCTGCCTCGGCGGGAGTTCCCCGACCCAGTACTTC
CASCLGGSSPTQYF
>TRBJ1-2|TRBV25-1|TRBD1|few
TGTGCCAGCAGTGACCCGGGACAGGGGGCGAGAGGCTACACCTTC
CASSDPGQGARGYTF
>TRBJ2-1|TRBV11-3|TRBD1|NA
TGTGCCAGCAGCTTGACAGGGATGGAGCAAGAGCAGTTCTTC
CASSLTGMEQEQFF
>TRBJ1-3|TRBV7-2|NA|NA
TGTGCCAGCAGCTTTCCCCTAAACACCATATATTTT
CASSFPLNTIYF
>TRBJ1-4|TRBV7-9|NA|NA
TGTGCCAGCAGCGTGGGACATTCTAATGAAAAACTGTTTTTT
CASSVGHSNEKLFF
>TRBJ2-6|TRBV4-2|NA|NA
TGTGCCAGCAGCCAAGGGACAGCAACCTCTGGGGCCAACGTCCTGACTTTC
CASSQGTATSGANVLTF
>TRBJ2-7|TRBV6-5|NA|NA
TGTGCCAGCGGGGCTAGCGCCGCCTACGAGCAGTACTTC
CASGASAAYEQYF
>TRBJ2-5|TRBV9|NA|NA
TGTGCCAGCAGCGCCGAGGATGGGGAGACCCAGTACTTC
CASSAEDGETQYF
>TRBJ1-2|TRBV7-2|TRBD1|once
TGTGCCAGCAGCCCGTACAGGGGCGAACATGGCTACACCTTC
CASSPYRGEHGYTF
>TRBJ2-2|TRBV7-3|NA|NA
TGTGCCAGCAGCTTAAGCGGCGCAGCGGGCGGGGAGCTGTTTTTT
CASSLSGAAGGELFF
>TRBJ1-3|TRBV7-2|NA|NA
TGTGCCAGCAGCTCCGTGGGAGGGTTTGGAAACACCATATATTTT
CASSSVGGFGNTIYF
>TRBJ2-7|TRBV3-1/TRBV3-2|NA|NA
TGTGCCACCGCTGCTGCCGGGACTGAGAGCTCCTACGAGCAGTACTTC
CATAAAGTESSYEQYF
>TRBJ2-7|TRBV9|TRBD1|NA
TGTGCCAGCAGCATATCGGGACAGGGGGGCCACGAGCAGTACTTC
CASSISGQGGHEQYF
>TRBJ2-1|TRBV3-1/TRBV3-2|TRBD2|NA
TGTGCCAGCAGCCCCCGACTAGCGGGAGTTGGAAATGAGCAGTTCTTC
CASSPRLAGVGNEQFF
>TRBJ2-3|TRBV2|TRBD1|once
TGTGCCAGCAGTCCACAGGGGGGCCTCTCGGCTGATACGCAGTATTTT
CASSPQGGLSADTQYF
>TRBJ2-1|TRBV4-2|TRBD2|NA
TGTGCCAGCAGCCAAGGGCGGGGGGCGGACAATGAGCAGTTCTTC
CASSQGRGADNEQFF
>TRBJ2-3|TRBV2|TRBD2|NA
TGTGCCAGCATTAAAGGGCGACTAGCGGGGGTCACAGATACGCAGTATTTT
CASIKGRLAGVTDTQYF
>TRBJ1-5|TRBV6-5|NA|NA
TGTGCCAGCAGGGTTGACATTTTTAGCAATCAGCCCCAGCATTTT
CASRVDIFSNQPQHF
>TRBJ2-2|TRBV7-3|NA|NA
TGTGCCAGCAGCCAAGGGGGGACAGAGAACACCGGGGAGCTGTTTTTT
CASSQGGTENTGELFF
>TRBJ2-7|TRBV18|TRBD2|NA
TGTGCCAGCTCATCGGGGCCGGCGGGAGGGTCCTACGAGCAGTACTTC
CASSSGPAGGSYEQYF
>TRBJ2-7|TRBV7-2|TRBD1|NA
TGTGCCAGCAGCTTCGGGACAGGGGCCTACGAGCAGTACTTC
CASSFGTGAYEQYF
>TRBJ1-4|TRBV30|NA|few
TGTGCCTGGAGTGAGACACCTGGCGAAAAACTGTTTTTT
CAWSETPGEKLFF
>TRBJ2-7|TRBV6-2/TRBV6-3|TRBD2|NA
TGTGCCAGCAGTTACACGGGACTAGCGGGAGACTACGAGCAGTACTTC
CASSYTGLAGDYEQYF
>TRBJ1-5|TRBV4-2|TRBD1|NA
TGTGCCAGCAGCCCCCAGTTCGGACAGGGTGACCAGCCCCAGCATTTT
CASSPQFGQGDQPQHF
>TRBJ2-5|TRBV6-5|NA|NA
TGTGCCAGCAGTTATACAGTCCAAGAGACCCAGTACTTC
CASSYTVQETQYF
>TRBJ2-1|TRBV24-1|NA|NA
TGTGCCACCAGTGAGCCGGACAGTTACAATGAGCAGTTCTTC
CATSEPDSYNEQFF
>TRBJ2-1|TRBV24-1|NA|NA
TGTGCCACCAGTGATCCTACGACAGACGATGAGCAGTTCTTC
CATSDPTTDDEQFF
>TRBJ2-1|TRBV28|TRBD2|NA
TGTGCCAGCAGACTGGGACTAGCCTACAATGAGCAGTTCTTC
CASRLGLAYNEQFF
>TRBJ2-5|TRBV7-2|TRBD2|NA
TGTGCCAGCAGCTTATGGACTAGCGGGAGGGGAGAGACCCAGTACTTC
CASSLWTSGRGETQYF
>TRBJ2-3|TRBV14|TRBD1|NA
TGTGCCAGCAGCGTGACCGGGACAGGGGGAGGAGATACGCAGTATTTT
CASSVTGTGGGDTQYF
>TRBJ2-3|TRBV27|TRBD2|NA
TGTGCCAGCAGTTTATATTTGGGACTAGCGGGAGTTAATACGCAGTATTTT
CASSLYLGLAGVNTQYF
>TRBJ1-1|TRBV7-2|TRBD1|NA
TGTGCCAGCAGCTGGGGACAGGGAAGGGTCGTGGACACTGAAGCTTTCTTT
CASSWGQGRVVDTEAFF
>TRBJ1-5|TRBV28|TRBD1|few
TGTGCCAGCAGCTTTACACAGGGGGCCATAGGTCAGCCCCAGCATTTT
CASSFTQGAIGQPQHF
>TRBJ1-5|TRBV10-3|TRBD1|few
TGTGCCATCAGTGCAGGACAGGGGCTTAATCAGCCCCAGCATTTT
CAISAGQGLNQPQHF